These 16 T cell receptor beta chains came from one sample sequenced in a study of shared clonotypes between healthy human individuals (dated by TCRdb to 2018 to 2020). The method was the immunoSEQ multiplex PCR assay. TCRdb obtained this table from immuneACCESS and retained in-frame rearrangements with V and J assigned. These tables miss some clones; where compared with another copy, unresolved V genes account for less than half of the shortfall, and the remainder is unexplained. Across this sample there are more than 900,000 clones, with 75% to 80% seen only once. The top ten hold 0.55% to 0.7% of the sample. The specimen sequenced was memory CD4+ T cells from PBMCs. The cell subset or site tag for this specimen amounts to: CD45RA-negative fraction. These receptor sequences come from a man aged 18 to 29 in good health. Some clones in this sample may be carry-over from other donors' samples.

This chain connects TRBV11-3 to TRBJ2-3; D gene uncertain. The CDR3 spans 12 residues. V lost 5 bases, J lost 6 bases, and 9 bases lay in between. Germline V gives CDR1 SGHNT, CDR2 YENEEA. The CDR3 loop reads CASSDLGDTQYF. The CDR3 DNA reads TGTGCCAGCAGCGACCTAGGGGATACGCAGTATTTT.

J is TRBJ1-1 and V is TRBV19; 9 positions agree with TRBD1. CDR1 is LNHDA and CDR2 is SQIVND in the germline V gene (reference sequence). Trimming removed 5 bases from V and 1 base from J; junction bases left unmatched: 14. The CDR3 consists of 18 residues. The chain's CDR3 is CASSSYAYPTGGNTEAFF. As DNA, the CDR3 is TGTGCCAGTAGTTCCTACGCATATCCGACAGGGGGGAACACTGAAGCTTTCTTT.

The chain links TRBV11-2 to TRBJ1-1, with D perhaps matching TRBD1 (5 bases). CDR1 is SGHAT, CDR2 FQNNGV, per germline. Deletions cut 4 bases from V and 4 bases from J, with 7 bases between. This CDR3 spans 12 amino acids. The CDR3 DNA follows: TGTGCCAGCAGCTGGAGGGGCACTGAAGCTTTCTTT. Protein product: CASSWRGTEAFF.

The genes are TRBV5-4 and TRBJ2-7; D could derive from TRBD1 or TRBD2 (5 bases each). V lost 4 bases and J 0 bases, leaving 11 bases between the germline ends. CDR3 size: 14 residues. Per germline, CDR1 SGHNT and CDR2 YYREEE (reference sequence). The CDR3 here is CASSPGTDSYEQYF. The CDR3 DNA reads TGTGCCAGCAGCCCCGGGACCGACTCCTACGAGCAGTACTTC.

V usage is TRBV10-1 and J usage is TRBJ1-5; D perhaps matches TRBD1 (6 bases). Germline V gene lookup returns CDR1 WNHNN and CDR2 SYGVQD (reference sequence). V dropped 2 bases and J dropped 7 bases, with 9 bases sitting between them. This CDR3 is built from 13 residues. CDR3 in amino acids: CASSETGRQPQHF. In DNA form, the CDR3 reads TGCGCCAGCAGTGAGACAGGGCGGCAGCCCCAGCATTTT.

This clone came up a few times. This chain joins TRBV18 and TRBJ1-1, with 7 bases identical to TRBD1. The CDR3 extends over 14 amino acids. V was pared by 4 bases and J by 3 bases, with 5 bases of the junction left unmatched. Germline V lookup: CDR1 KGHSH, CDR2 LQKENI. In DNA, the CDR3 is TGTGCCAGCTCACTGTCAGGGGGGGACACTGAAGCTTTCTTT. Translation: CASSLSGGDTEAFF.

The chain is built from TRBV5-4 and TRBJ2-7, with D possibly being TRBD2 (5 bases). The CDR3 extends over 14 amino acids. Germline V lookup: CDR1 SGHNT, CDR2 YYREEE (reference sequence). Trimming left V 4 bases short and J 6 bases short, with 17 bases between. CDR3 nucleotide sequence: TGTGCCAGCAGCGCCTCGACTGGACGGGGCGAGCAGTACTTC. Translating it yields CASSASTGRGEQYF.

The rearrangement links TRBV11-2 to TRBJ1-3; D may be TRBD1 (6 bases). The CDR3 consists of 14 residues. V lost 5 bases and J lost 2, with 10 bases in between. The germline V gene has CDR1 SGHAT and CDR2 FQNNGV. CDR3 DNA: TGTGCCAGCAGCGTGGACAGTACTGGAAACACCATATATTTT. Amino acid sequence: CASSVDSTGNTIYF.

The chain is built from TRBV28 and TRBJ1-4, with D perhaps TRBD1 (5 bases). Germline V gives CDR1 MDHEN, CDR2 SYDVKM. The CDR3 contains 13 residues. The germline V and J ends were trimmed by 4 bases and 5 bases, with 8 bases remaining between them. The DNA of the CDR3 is TGTGCCAGCAGTTGGGGGGGGAATGAAAAACTGTTTTTT. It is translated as CASSWGGNEKLFF.

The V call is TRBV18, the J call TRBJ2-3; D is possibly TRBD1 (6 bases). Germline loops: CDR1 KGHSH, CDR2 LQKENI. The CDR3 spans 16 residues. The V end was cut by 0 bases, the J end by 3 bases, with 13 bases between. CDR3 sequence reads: CASSPPRMGTTDTQYF. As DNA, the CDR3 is TGTGCCAGCTCACCACCACGGATGGGGACAACAGATACGCAGTATTTT.

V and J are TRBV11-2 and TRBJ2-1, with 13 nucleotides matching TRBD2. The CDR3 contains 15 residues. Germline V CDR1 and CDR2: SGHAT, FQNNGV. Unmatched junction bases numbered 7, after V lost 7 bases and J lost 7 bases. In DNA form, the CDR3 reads TGTGCCAGCATCCTCAGGACTAGCGGGAGTAATGAGCAGTTCTTC. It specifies CASILRTSGSNEQFF.

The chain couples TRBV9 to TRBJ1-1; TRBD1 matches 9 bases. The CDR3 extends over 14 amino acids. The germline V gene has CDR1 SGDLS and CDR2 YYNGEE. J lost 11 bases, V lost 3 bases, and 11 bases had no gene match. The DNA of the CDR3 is TGTGCCAGCAGCGAAGGGACAGGGCCCTCCAGCGCTTTCTTT. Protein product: CASSEGTGPSSAFF.

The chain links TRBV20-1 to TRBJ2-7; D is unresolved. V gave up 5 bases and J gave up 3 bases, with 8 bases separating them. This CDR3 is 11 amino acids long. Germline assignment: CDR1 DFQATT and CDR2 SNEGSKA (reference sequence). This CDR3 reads CSASQNYEQYF. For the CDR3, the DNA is TGCAGTGCTTCACAGAACTACGAGCAGTACTTC.

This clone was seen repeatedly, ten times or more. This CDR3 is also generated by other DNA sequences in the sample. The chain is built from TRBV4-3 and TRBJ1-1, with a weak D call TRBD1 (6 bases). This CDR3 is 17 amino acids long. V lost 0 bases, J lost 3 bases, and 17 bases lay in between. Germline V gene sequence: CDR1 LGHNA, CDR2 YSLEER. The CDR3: CASSQDVRGWGDTEAFF. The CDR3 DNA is TGCGCCAGCAGCCAAGACGTCAGGGGCTGGGGGGACACTGAAGCTTTCTTT.

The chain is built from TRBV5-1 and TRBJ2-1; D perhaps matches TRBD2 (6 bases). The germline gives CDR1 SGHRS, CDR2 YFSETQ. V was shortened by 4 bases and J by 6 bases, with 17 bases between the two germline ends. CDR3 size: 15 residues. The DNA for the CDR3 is TGCGCCAGCAGCCCCGGGGGAAGCGGTCGCAATGAGCAGTTCTTC. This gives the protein CASSPGGSGRNEQFF.

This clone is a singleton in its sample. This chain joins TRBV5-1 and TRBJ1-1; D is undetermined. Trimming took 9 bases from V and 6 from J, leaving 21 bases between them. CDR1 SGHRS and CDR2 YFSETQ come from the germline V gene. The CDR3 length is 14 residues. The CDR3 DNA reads TGCGCCACTTCTAGTGGAGGGCAGGCAGCTGAAGCTTTCTTT. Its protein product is CATSSGGQAAEAFF.